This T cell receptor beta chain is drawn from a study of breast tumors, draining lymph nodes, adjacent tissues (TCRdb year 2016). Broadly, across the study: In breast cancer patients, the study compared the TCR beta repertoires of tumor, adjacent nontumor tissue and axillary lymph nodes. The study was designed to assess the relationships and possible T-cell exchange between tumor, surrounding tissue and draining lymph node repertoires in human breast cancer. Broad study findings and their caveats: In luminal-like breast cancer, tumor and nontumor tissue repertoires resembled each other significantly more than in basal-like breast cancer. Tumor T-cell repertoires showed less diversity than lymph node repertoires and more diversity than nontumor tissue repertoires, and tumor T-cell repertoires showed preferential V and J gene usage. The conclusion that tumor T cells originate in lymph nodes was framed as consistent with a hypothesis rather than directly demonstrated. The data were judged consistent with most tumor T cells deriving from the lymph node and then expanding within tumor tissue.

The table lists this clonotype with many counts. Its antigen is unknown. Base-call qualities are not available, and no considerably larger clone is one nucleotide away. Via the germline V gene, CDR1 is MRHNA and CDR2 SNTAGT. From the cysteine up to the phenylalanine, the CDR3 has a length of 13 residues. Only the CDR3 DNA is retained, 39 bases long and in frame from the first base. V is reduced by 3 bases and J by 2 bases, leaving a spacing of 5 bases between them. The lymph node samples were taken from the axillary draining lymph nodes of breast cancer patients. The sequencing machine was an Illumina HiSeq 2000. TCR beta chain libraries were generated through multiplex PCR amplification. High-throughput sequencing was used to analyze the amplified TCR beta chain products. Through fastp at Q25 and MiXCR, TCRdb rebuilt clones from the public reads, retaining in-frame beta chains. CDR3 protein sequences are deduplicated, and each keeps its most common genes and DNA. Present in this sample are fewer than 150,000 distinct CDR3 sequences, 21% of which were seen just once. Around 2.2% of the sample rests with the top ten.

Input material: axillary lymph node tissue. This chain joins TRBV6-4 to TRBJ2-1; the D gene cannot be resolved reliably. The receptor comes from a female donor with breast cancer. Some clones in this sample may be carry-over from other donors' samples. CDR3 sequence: CASSELPYNEQFF. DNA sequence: TGTGCCAGCAGTGAACTCCCCTACAATGAGCAGTTCTTC.